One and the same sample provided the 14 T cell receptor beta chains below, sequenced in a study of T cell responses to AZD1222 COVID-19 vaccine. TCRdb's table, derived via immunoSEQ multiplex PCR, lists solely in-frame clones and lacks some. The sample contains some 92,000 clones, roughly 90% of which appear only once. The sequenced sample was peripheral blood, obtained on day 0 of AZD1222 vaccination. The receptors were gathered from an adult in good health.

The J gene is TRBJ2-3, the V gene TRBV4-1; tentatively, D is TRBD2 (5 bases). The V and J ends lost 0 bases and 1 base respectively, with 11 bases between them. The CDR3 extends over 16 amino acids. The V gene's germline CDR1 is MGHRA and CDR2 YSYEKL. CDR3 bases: TGCGCCAGCAGCCAAGATCTGGGAGCTGGCACAGATACGCAGTATTTT. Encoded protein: CASSQDLGAGTDTQYF.

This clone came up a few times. The CDR3 sequence is CASSTGQGDTGELFF. CDR3 DNA sequence: TGTGCCAGCAGTACCGGTCAGGGGGACACCGGGGAGCTGTTTTTT. V usage is TRBV6-4 and J usage is TRBJ2-2, with 7 bases fitting TRBD1. Germline V gene data show CDR1 as MRHNA and CDR2 as SNTAGT. This CDR3 spans 15 amino acids. With V trimmed by 5 bases and J by 3 bases, 6 bases remained unmatched.

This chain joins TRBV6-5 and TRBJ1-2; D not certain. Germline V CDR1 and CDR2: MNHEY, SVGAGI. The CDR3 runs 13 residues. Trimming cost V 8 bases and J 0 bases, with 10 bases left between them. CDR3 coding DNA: TGTGCCAGCGGGTCAGGAACTAACTATGGCTACACCTTC. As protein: CASGSGTNYGYTF.

The CDR3 DNA follows: TGCAGCGTGCTGACCGGGACAGGGGCAACAGATACGCAGTATTTT. Protein sequence: CSVLTGTGATDTQYF. The rearrangement links TRBV29-1 to TRBJ2-3, with 10 bases matching TRBD1. Germline lookup yields CDR1 SQVTM and CDR2 ANQGSEA. The CDR3 extends over 15 amino acids. After removal of 6 bases from V and 3 bases from J, the junction contained 9 bases not matched to a gene.

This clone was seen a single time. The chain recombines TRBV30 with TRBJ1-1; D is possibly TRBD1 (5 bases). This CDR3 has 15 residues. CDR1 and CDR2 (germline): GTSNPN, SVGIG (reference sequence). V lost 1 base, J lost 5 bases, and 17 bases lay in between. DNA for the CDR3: TGTGCCTGGAGTGGCGGCGGGGGGGGAGGGACTGAAGCTTTCTTT. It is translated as CAWSGGGGGGTEAFF.

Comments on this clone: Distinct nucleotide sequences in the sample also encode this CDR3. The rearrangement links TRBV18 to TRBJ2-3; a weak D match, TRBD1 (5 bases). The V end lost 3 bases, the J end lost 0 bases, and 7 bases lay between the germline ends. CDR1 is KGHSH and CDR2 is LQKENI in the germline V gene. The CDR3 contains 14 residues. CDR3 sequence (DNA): TGTGCCAGCTCACCCCAGGGTAGCACAGATACGCAGTATTTT. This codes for CASSPQGSTDTQYF.

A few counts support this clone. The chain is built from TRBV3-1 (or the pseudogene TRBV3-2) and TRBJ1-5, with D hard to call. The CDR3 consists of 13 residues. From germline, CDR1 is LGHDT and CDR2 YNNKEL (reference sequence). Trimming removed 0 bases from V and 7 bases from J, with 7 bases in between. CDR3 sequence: CASSQDLLQPQHF. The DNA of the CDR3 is TGTGCCAGCAGCCAAGATTTGCTACAGCCCCAGCATTTT.

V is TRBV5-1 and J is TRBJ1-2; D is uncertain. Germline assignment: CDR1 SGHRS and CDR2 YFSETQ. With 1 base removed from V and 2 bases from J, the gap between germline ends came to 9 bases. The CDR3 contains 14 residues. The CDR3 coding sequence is TGCGCCAGCAGCTTGAACCCTCGGAACTATGGCTACACCTTC. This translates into CASSLNPRNYGYTF.

CDR3 amino acids: CASSDSAGGYNEQFF. The DNA for the CDR3 is TGTGCCAGCAGTGACTCAGCGGGAGGCTACAATGAGCAGTTCTTC. The chain recombines TRBV6-4 with TRBJ2-1; 9 bases fit TRBD2. CDR3 length: 15 residues. CDR1 MRHNA and CDR2 SNTAGT come from the germline V gene. The V segment lost 0 bases and the J segment 3 bases; nucleotides outside the gene matches: 0.

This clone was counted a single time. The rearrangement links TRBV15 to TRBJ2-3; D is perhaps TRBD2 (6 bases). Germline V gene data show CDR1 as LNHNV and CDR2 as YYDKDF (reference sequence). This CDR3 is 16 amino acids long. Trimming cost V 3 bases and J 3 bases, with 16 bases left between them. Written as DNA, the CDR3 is TGTGCCACCAGCAGCTACGGGAGAGGGCGAACAGATACGCAGTATTTT. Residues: CATSSYGRGRTDTQYF. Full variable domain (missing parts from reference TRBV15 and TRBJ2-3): DAMVIQNPRYQVTQFGKPVTLSCSQTLNHNVMYWYQQKSSQAPKLLFHYYDKDFNNEADTPDNFQSRRPNTSFCFLDIRSPGLGDTAMYLCATSSYGRGRTDTQYFGPGTRLTVL.

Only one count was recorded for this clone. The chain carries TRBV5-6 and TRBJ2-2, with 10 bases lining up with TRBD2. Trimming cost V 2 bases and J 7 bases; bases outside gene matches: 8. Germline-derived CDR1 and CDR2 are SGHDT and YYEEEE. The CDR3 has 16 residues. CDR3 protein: CASSLPAGGPNGELFF. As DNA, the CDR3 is TGTGCCAGCAGCTTACCAGCGGGAGGGCCCAACGGGGAGCTGTTTTTT.

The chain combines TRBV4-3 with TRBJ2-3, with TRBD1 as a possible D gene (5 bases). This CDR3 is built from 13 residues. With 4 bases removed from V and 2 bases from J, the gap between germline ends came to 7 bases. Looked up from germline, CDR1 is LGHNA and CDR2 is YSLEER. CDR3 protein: CASSLTVTDTQYF. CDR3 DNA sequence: TGCGCCAGCAGCCTGACAGTCACAGATACGCAGTATTTT.

CDR3 residues: CASSLDRTGVIVRETQYF. In nucleotides, the CDR3 is TGTGCCAGCAGCTTAGATCGGACAGGGGTAATCGTTCGAGAGACCCAGTACTTC. This chain uses TRBV7-8 with TRBJ2-5; 9 nucleotides align to TRBD1. Germline V gives CDR1 SGHVS, CDR2 FQNEAQ. The CDR3 consists of 18 residues. V shed 1 base and J 4 bases; nucleotides not matched to a gene: 13.

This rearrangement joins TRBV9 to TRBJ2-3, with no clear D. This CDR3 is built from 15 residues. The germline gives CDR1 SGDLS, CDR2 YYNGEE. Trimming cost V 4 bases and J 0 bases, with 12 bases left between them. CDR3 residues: CASSLRSSSTDTQYF. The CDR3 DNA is TGTGCCAGCAGCTTGAGGAGTAGTAGCACAGATACGCAGTATTTT. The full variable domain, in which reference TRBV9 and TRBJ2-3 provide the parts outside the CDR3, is DSGVTQTPKHLITATGQRVTLRCSPRSGDLSVYWYQQSLDQGLQFLIQYYNGEERAKGNILERFSAQQFPDLHSELNLSSLELGDSALYFCASSLRSSSTDTQYFGPGTRLTVL.